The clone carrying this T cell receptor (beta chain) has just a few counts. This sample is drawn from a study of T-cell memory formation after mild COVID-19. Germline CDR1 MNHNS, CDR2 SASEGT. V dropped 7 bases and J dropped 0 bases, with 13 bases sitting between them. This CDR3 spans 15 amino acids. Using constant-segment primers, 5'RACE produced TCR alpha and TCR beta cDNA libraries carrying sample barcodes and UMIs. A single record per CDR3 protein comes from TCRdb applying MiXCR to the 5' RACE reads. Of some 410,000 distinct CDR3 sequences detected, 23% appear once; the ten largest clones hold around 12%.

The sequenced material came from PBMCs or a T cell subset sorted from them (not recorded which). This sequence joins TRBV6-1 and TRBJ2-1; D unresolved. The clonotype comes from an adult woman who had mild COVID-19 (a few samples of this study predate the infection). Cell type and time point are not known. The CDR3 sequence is CASNVQRGSYNEQFF. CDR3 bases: TGTGCCAGCAACGTACAGAGAGGCTCCTACAATGAGCAGTTCTTC.